This paragraph reports one T cell receptor beta chain. Per the original data handling: Amplification with reference gene primers provided the estimates of nucleated cell counts. Sequenced by immunoSEQ multiplex PCR; TCRdb stores in-frame clones only, minus some. D and trimming were read from the DNA, whereas the V and J calls and clone size are those reported in that table. The repertoire consists of more than 200,000 clones, with around nine tenths occurring once and the leading ten covering roughly 5.6%. The data originate from a study of blood T cell repertoires in COVID-19. The CDR3 length is 15 residues. Trimming took off 4 bases at V and 1 base at J, with 13 bases between the two ends. Per the germline V gene, CDR1 is LGHNA and CDR2 is YSLEER.

The V gene is TRBV4-3, the J gene TRBJ1-1; D not certain. The clonotype comes from an older woman with COVID-19, enrolled during active disease. The sequencing input was peripheral blood. The CDR3 coding sequence is TGCGCCAGCAGCCTCCGGCGGGCGGGGAACACTGAAGCTTTCTTT. Translating it yields CASSLRRAGNTEAFF.